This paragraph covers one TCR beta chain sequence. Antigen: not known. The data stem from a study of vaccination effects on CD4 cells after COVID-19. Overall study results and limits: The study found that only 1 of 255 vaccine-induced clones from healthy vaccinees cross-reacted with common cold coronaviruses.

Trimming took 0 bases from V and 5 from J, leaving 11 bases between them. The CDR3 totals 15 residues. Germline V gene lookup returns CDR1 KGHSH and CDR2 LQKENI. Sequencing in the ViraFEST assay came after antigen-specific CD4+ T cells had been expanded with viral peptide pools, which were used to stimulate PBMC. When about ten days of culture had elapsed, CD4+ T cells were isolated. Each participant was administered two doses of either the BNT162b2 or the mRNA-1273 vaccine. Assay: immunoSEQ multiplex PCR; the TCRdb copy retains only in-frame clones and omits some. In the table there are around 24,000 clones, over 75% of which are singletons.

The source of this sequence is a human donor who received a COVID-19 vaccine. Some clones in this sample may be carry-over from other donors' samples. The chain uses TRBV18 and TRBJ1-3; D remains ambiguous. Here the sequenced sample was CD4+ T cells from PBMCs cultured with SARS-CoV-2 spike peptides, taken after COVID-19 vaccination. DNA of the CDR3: TGTGCCAGCTCACCACCGGAGGCACAACGAAACACCATATATTTT. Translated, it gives CASSPPEAQRNTIYF.